The clone carrying this TCR beta chain was recorded a few times. The sample's treatment: oral pan-JAK inhibitor, 5-10 mg twice daily. These data belong to a study of CD8+ T cells in alopecia areata. Sequencing relied on a cDNA template that was reverse transcribed from extracted RNA. Produced via immunoSEQ multiplex PCR; TCRdb's table is partial and in-frame only. The repertoire holds about 220,000 clones, with roughly 56% as singletons. This CDR3 contains 13 residues. The V end was cut by 5 bases, the J end by 10 bases, with 15 bases between. The germline V gene has CDR1 SGHTA and CDR2 FQGNSA. The gene calls are TRBV7-2 and TRBJ2-1; D gene uncertain. Sample: CD4+ T cells sorted from blood, taken at week 4, from a patient treated with tofacitinib. This sequence originates from a human donor with alopecia areata. The CDR3 DNA sequence: TGTGCCAGCAGCCGTGACGCCGCTGTCGAGCAGTTCTTC. It codes for CASSRDAAVEQFF.